This TCR beta chain was sequenced in a study of B cell selection in AIRE deficiency. Germline CDR1 reads MNHEY; CDR2 reads SVGAGI. This CDR3 has 14 amino acids. Trimming shortened V by 5 bases and J by 3 bases, and 14 bases separated the two germline ends. Conventional CD4 T cells were sorted as CD4+CD127+ cells. Repertoires were generated with immunoSEQ multiplex PCR, while TCRdb's copy carries only in-frame clones and drops some. The sample has some 24,000 clones; around 97% are singletons. The V call is TRBV6-5, the J call TRBJ2-7; D may be TRBD1 (6 bases). The source is a human donor with AIRE deficiency. Sequencing was performed on conventional CD4+ T cells sorted from PBMCs. CDR3 amino acids: CASSAQQGIYEQYF. The CDR3 nucleotides read TGTGCCAGCAGTGCCCAACAGGGAATCTACGAGCAGTACTTC.